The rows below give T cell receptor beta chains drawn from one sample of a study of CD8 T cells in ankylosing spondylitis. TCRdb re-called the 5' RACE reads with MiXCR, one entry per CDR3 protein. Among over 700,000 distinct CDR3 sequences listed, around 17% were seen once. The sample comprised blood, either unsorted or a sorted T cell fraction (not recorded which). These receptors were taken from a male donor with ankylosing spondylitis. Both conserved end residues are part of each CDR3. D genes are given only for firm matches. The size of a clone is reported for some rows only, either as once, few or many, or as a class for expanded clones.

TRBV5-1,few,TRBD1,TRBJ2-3,CASSPGQGNTDTQYF,TGCGCCAGCAGCCCGGGACAGGGTAACACAGATACGCAGTATTTT
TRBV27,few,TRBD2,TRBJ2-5,CASSSAGGPRAGETQYF,TGTGCCAGCTCTTCAGCGGGAGGGCCACGAGCGGGAGAGACCCAGTACTTC
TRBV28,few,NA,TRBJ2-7,CASSSGAPNYEQYF,TGTGCCAGCAGTTCAGGCGCCCCCAACTACGAGCAGTACTTC
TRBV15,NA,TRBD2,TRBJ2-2,CATSRDPGTSGFGNTGELFF,TGTGCCACCAGCAGAGACCCCGGGACTAGCGGGTTCGGGAACACCGGGGAGCTGTTTTTT
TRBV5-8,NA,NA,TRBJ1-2,CASTLGLRGYTF,TGTGCCAGCACCCTCGGACTGAGGGGCTACACCTTC
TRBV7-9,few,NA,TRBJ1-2,CASSAGRVRGDNYGYTF,TGTGCCAGCAGCGCCGGGCGCGTTAGGGGGGATAACTATGGCTACACCTTC
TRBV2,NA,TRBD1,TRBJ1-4,CASSKTRGQSEKLFF,TGTGCCAGCAGTAAAACCAGGGGACAGTCTGAAAAACTGTTTTTT
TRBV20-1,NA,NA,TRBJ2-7,CSARGQREQYF,TGCAGTGCTAGAGGCCAGCGGGAGCAGTACTTC
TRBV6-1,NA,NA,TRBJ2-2,CASRVVNTGELFF,TGTGCCAGCAGGGTAGTGAACACCGGGGAGCTGTTTTTT
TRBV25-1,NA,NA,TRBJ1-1,CASREWNTEAFF,TGTGCCAGCAGAGAGTGGAACACTGAAGCTTTCTTT
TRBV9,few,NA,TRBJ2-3,CASSALREDTQYF,TGTGCCAGCAGCGCGCTACGGGAGGATACGCAGTATTTT
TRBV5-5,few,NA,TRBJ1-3,CASSGQISGNTIYF,TGTGCCAGCAGCGGACAGATCTCTGGAAACACCATATATTTT
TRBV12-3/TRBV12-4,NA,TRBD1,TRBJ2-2,CASYTGGKTGELFF,TGTGCCAGTTATACAGGGGGCAAAACCGGGGAGCTGTTTTTT